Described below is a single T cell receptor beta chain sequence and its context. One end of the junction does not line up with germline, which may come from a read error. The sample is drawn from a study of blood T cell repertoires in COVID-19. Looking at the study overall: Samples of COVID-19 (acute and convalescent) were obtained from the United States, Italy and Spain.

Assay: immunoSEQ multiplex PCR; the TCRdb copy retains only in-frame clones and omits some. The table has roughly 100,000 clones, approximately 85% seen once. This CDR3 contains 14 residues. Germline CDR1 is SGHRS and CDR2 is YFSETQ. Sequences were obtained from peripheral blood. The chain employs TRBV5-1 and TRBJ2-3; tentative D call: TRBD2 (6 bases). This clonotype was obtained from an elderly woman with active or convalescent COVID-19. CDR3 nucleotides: TGTGCCAGCAGCTACCGGGACTCCTCAGATACGCAGTATTTT. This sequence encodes CASSYRDSSDTQYF.